Listed here is a single TCR beta chain. The target antigen is unknown. This sample is drawn from a study of shared clonotypes between healthy human individuals. V lost 0 bases to trimming and J lost 8 bases, with 7 bases between them. Germline loops: CDR1 LGHNA, CDR2 YSLEER. The CDR3 is made up of 13 amino acids. Nashville, Tennessee was home to all donors, each a Caucasian adult. TCRdb's table, derived via immunoSEQ multiplex PCR, lists solely in-frame clones and lacks some. The data show over a million clones, with 70% to 80% seen just once and 0.4% to 0.55% held by the top ten. Study-wide results and limits: Naive subsets, compared against memory subsets, generally had larger estimated richness values.

The origin of this receptor is a man aged 18 to 30 in good health. Some clones in this sample may be carry-over from other donors' samples. Sequenced: memory CD4+ T cells from PBMCs. The subset: CD45RA-negative fraction. The rearrangement links TRBV4-3 to TRBJ1-4; TRBD1 might be the D (5 bases). The CDR3 here is CASSQDRDEKLFF. The CDR3 nucleotides are TGCGCCAGCAGCCAAGACCGGGACGAAAAACTGTTTTTT.